A single sample is the source of the 15 T cell receptor beta chains below, sequenced in a study of blood T cell repertoires in COVID-19. The data were produced by immunoSEQ multiplex PCR, yet TCRdb's version contains in-frame clones alone and is incomplete. The table shows tens of thousands of clones, with roughly 85% occurring only once. Sequences were obtained from peripheral blood. These receptor sequences come from a human donor in a cohort sampled during active COVID-19.

This chain links TRBV5-8 with TRBJ2-7; TRBD1 might be the D (5 bases). Between the trimmed V and J ends, which lost 6 bases and 2 bases, there was a span of 21 bases. Looked up from germline, CDR1 is SGHTS and CDR2 is YDEGEE. CDR3 length equals 16 residues. The CDR3 DNA sequence: TGTGCCAGCACCCTTACCCCCCAGGGCATTACCTACGAGCAGTACTTC. The encoded protein is CASTLTPQGITYEQYF.

CDR3 protein: CASRKTRNTEAFF. DNA for the CDR3: TGTGCCAGCAGGAAAACGCGGAACACTGAAGCTTTCTTT. This chain uses TRBV7-3 with TRBJ1-1; D is unclear. Looked up from germline, CDR1 is SGHTA and CDR2 is FQGTGA. Trimming removed 6 bases at V and 1 base at J, with 9 bases between. The CDR3 consists of 13 residues.

The chain uses TRBV28 and TRBJ1-5; D unclear. Trimming removed 8 bases from V and 3 bases from J, with 17 bases in between. Per germline, CDR1 MDHEN and CDR2 SYDVKM. CDR3 length equals 15 residues. The CDR3 region has the DNA TGTGCCAGCCGCCCCAAGGCCTTAGCCAATCAGCCCCAGCATTTT. Its protein product is CASRPKALANQPQHF.

The chain uses TRBV18 and TRBJ1-1, with no clear D. Looked up from germline, CDR1 is KGHSH and CDR2 is LQKENI. The CDR3 spans 16 residues. The V and J ends lost 7 bases and 0 bases respectively, with 18 bases between them. This CDR3 is CASCILPGSMNTEAFF. For the CDR3, the DNA is TGTGCCAGCTGCATCCTACCAGGATCGATGAACACTGAAGCTTTCTTT.

The table lists this clone with a few counts. The gene calls are TRBV2 and TRBJ1-1, with 9 bases aligning to TRBD1. V shed 4 bases and J 3 bases; nucleotides not matched to a gene: 3. The germline V gene encodes CDR1 SNHLY and CDR2 FYNNEI. The length of the CDR3 is 14 residues. The chain's CDR3 is CASSGDREYTEAFF. DNA for the CDR3: TGTGCCAGCAGTGGGGACAGGGAATACACTGAAGCTTTCTTT.

The count of this clone is one. CDR3 bases: TGTGCCAGCAGCGTAGGTTCTAGCGGGGAGACCCAGTACTTC. Protein: CASSVGSSGETQYF. V is TRBV9 and J is TRBJ2-5; TRBD2 agrees at 8 bases. CDR1 and CDR2 (germline): SGDLS, YYNGEE. V was pared by 0 bases and J by 5 bases, with 3 bases of the junction left unmatched. The CDR3 has 14 residues.

This chain joins TRBV30 and TRBJ1-4, with 8 positions matching TRBD1. The CDR3 spans 14 residues. Germline V gives CDR1 GTSNPN, CDR2 SVGIG (reference sequence). V dropped 4 bases and J dropped 3; count of bases not matched to a gene: 4. CDR3 region: CAWNQGQANEKLFF. The CDR3 bases are TGTGCCTGGAACCAGGGACAGGCTAATGAAAAACTGTTTTTT.

The chain links TRBV5-1 to TRBJ2-7; D is possibly TRBD2 (5 bases). The germline gives CDR1 SGHRS, CDR2 YFSETQ. The CDR3 has 14 amino acids. The V and J ends lost 4 bases and 6 bases respectively, with 17 bases between them. The CDR3 spells CASSPDHDGGEQYF. CDR3 sequence (DNA): TGCGCCAGCAGCCCTGACCACGACGGAGGCGAGCAGTACTTC.

This chain links TRBV11-2 with TRBJ1-3; 9 nucleotides match TRBD1. Germline V gene sequence: CDR1 SGHAT, CDR2 FQNNGV. Losses at the gene ends were 2 bases for V and 2 bases for J; bases not matched to a gene: 10. The CDR3 runs to 18 residues. CDR3 nucleotides: TGTGCCAGCAGCTTAACCGGGACAGGGAGGTCGGCTGGAAACACCATATATTTT. This encodes CASSLTGTGRSAGNTIYF.

To note about this clone: The sample has other DNA sequences that encode this CDR3 too. The chain links TRBV7-9 to TRBJ1-1, with 7 bases matching TRBD1. The V gene's germline CDR1 is SEHNR and CDR2 FQNEAQ (reference sequence). J was trimmed by 3 bases and V by 5 bases; bases with no gene match: 3. The CDR3 has 13 amino acids. CDR3 bases: TGTGCCAGCAGCCTTACAGGGGACACTGAAGCTTTCTTT. It translates to CASSLTGDTEAFF.

CDR3 loop: CASRSSSSYNSPLHF. Here the CDR3 DNA reads TGTGCCAGCAGGAGCTCGAGCTCCTATAATTCACCCCTCCACTTT. The chain has TRBV2 and TRBJ1-6; D is ambiguous. V lost 6 bases and J lost 0, with 9 bases in between. This CDR3 spans 15 amino acids. CDR1 and CDR2 from the germline V gene are SNHLY and FYNNEI.

The V call is TRBV7-6, the J call TRBJ1-6; 10 positions agree with TRBD1. Germline-derived CDR1 and CDR2 are SGHVS and FNYEAQ. The CDR3 spans 16 residues. The trim removed 1 base at V and 9 bases at J, leaving 6 bases unmatched. The CDR3 DNA reads TGTGCCAGCAGCTTAGTATGGGACAGGGGCAGTTCACCCCTCCACTTT. It codes for CASSLVWDRGSSPLHF.

The V gene is TRBV12-3 or TRBV12-4, the J gene TRBJ2-5, with D perhaps matching TRBD2 (6 bases). This CDR3 comprises 13 residues. V dropped 6 bases and J dropped 0 bases, with 8 bases sitting between them. This CDR3 reads CASSRDYQETQYF. The CDR3 nucleotides are TGTGCCAGCAGCCGGGACTACCAAGAGACCCAGTACTTC.

The gene calls are TRBV2 and TRBJ2-5; D ambiguous. The CDR3 has 15 residues. The V gene lost 6 bases and the J gene lost 2 bases, with 16 bases spanning the gap. Looked up from germline, CDR1 is SNHLY and CDR2 is FYNNEI. CDR3 residues: CASSHGVYEQETQYF. The DNA of the CDR3 is TGTGCCAGCAGCCACGGTGTGTACGAGCAAGAGACCCAGTACTTC.

This clone appeared a single time. The chain joins TRBV18 to TRBJ1-5; no firm D call. V lost 3 bases to trimming and J lost 4 bases, with 16 bases between them. From germline, CDR1 is KGHSH and CDR2 LQKENI. This CDR3 contains 16 residues. For the CDR3, the DNA is TGTGCCAGCTCACCGCAGACGGGGTATGGAAATCAGCCCCAGCATTTT. It is translated as CASSPQTGYGNQPQHF.